These 21 T cell receptor beta chains were sequenced from one sample in a study of shared clonotypes between healthy human individuals. Sequenced by immunoSEQ multiplex PCR; TCRdb stores in-frame clones only, minus some. The sample shows approximately 710,000 clones, 90% of them seen only once. What was sequenced was memory CD8+ T cells from PBMCs. Stated subset: CD45RO+ cells pooled with CCR7-negative TemRA cells. These receptors all stem from a man between 18 and 35 years old in good health. Some clones in this sample may be carry-over from other donors' samples.

This chain uses TRBV10-3 with TRBJ2-3; no firm D call. Trimming pared 0 bases from V and 4 bases from J, leaving 8 bases between. Germline V gives CDR1 ENHRY, CDR2 SYGVKD. CDR3 length equals 14 residues. This CDR3 is CAISESRLPDTQYF. Written as DNA, the CDR3 is TGTGCCATCAGTGAGTCGCGCCTTCCAGATACGCAGTATTTT.

The chain recombines TRBV7-9 with TRBJ2-7, with D tentatively TRBD2 (6 bases). The V end lost 2 bases, the J end lost 0 bases, and 11 bases lay between the germline ends. The CDR3 loop spans 15 amino acids. CDR1 SEHNR and CDR2 FQNEAQ come from the germline V gene (reference sequence). The CDR3 region is CASSLTSQGSYEQYF. For the CDR3, the DNA is TGTGCCAGCAGCTTAACTAGCCAGGGCTCCTACGAGCAGTACTTC.

The chain couples TRBV7-8 to TRBJ2-3; 13 bases line up with TRBD2. Germline values: CDR1 SGHVS, CDR2 FQNEAQ. The CDR3 contains 16 residues. The trim removed 5 bases at V and 3 bases at J, leaving 5 bases unmatched. As DNA, the CDR3 is TGTGCCAGCAGCGTAGGGACTAGCGGGGCAACAGATACGCAGTATTTT. It codes for CASSVGTSGATDTQYF.

The J gene is TRBJ1-4, the V gene TRBV28; 8 nucleotides line up with TRBD1. The germline V gene has CDR1 MDHEN and CDR2 SYDVKM. This CDR3 comprises 14 residues. V gave up 2 bases and J gave up 8 bases; unmatched junction bases: 4. The CDR3 loop is CASSLNRGEEKLFF. The CDR3 nucleotides read TGTGCCAGCAGTTTAAACAGGGGGGAAGAAAAACTGTTTTTT.

The chain carries TRBV15 and TRBJ1-4, with D possibly TRBD1 on 5 matching bases. The CDR3 sequence is 15 residues long. CDR1 and CDR2 (germline): LNHNV, YYDKDF (reference sequence). Trimming pared 3 bases from V and 6 bases from J, leaving 14 bases between. CDR3 in amino acids: CATSRGGGGDEKLFF. The CDR3 region has the DNA TGTGCCACCAGCAGGGGTGGTGGGGGGGATGAAAAACTGTTTTTT.

V is TRBV30 and J is TRBJ2-1; D may be TRBD1 or TRBD2 (5 bases each). Trimming removed 4 bases from V and 4 bases from J, with 17 bases in between. CDR3 length equals 15 residues. Germline V gene data show CDR1 as GTSNPN and CDR2 as SVGIG (reference sequence). This CDR3 reads CAWTGDQGPYNEQFF. The CDR3 DNA sequence: TGTGCCTGGACCGGGGACCAGGGCCCATACAATGAGCAGTTCTTC.

The chain is built from TRBV9 and TRBJ1-5, with TRBD1 identical over 7 bases. The CDR3 totals 15 residues. The V and J ends lost 4 bases and 2 bases, in that order; junction bases with no gene match: 6. Germline V gene sequence: CDR1 SGDLS, CDR2 YYNGEE. CDR3 sequence: CASSMSGGGNQPQHF. The CDR3 nucleotides are TGTGCCAGCAGCATGTCAGGGGGAGGCAATCAGCCCCAGCATTTT. Combining the CDR3 with reference TRBV9 and TRBJ1-5 gives the whole variable domain DSGVTQTPKHLITATGQRVTLRCSPRSGDLSVYWYQQSLDQGLQFLIQYYNGEERAKGNILERFSAQQFPDLHSELNLSSLELGDSALYFCASSMSGGGNQPQHFGDGTRLSIL.

This clone occurred once. This chain's CDR3 is CASSMDRARGQPQHF. The CDR3 DNA is TGTGCCAGCAGCATGGACAGGGCCCGGGGCCAGCCCCAGCATTTT. The chain has TRBV7-2 and TRBJ1-5; TRBD1 matches at 8 bases. V gave up 5 bases and J gave up 7 bases; unmatched junction bases: 10. The CDR3 is 15 amino acids. CDR1 and CDR2 (germline): SGHTA, FQGNSA. Full variable domain (missing parts from reference TRBV7-2 and TRBJ1-5): GAGVSQSPSNKVTEKGKDVELRCDPISGHTALYWYRQSLGQGLEFLIYFQGNSAPDKSGLPSDRFSAERTGGSVSTLTIQRTQQEDSAVYLCASSMDRARGQPQHFGDGTRLSIL.

The V and J genes are TRBV5-4 and TRBJ1-2; D perhaps matches TRBD1 (5 bases). The V gene lost 1 base and the J gene lost 2 bases, with 12 bases spanning the gap. Germline CDR1 is SGHNT and CDR2 is YYREEE (reference sequence). This CDR3 has 15 amino acids. In DNA form, the CDR3 reads TGTGCCAGCAGCTTGTTAACAGGTGGGAACTATGGCTACACCTTC. Its protein product is CASSLLTGGNYGYTF.

Here the CDR3 reads CAWSVAEGTAKNIQYF. Here the CDR3 DNA reads TGTGCCTGGAGTGTTGCGGAGGGAACTGCCAAAAACATTCAGTACTTC. The chain carries TRBV30 and TRBJ2-4; tentatively, D is TRBD2 (6 bases). Trimming pared 0 bases from V and 1 base from J, leaving 13 bases between. The CDR3 is 16 amino acids. Germline CDR1 GTSNPN, CDR2 SVGIG (reference sequence).

The chain employs TRBV27 and TRBJ2-1; D possibly uses TRBD1 or TRBD2 (7 bases each). Germline V gene lookup returns CDR1 MNHEY and CDR2 SMNVEV (reference sequence). With 6 bases removed from V and 3 bases from J, the gap between germline ends came to 15 bases. This CDR3 contains 15 residues. CDR3 region: CASRPDREGYNEQFF. The CDR3 DNA follows: TGTGCCAGCAGGCCCGACAGGGAGGGCTACAATGAGCAGTTCTTC.

This chain links TRBV4-1 with TRBJ2-1; D might be TRBD2 (5 bases). This CDR3 contains 11 residues. Trimming took 5 bases from V and 15 from J, leaving 14 bases between them. Germline V gene sequence: CDR1 MGHRA, CDR2 YSYEKL. The CDR3 spells CASSNRGAPFF. The CDR3 nucleotides are TGCGCCAGCAGCAACCGGGGAGCCCCGTTCTTC.

This chain joins TRBV9 and TRBJ1-2; D is undetermined. Deletions cut 2 bases from V and 5 bases from J, with 13 bases between. CDR3 length: 14 residues. Germline CDR1 SGDLS, CDR2 YYNGEE. The CDR3 coding sequence is TGTGCCAGCAGCGTGGTAGAGGATTGGTATGGCTACACCTTC. Translating gives CASSVVEDWYGYTF.

CDR3 amino acids: CASSLEPTGFNEQFF. The CDR3 DNA follows: TGCGCCAGCAGCCTAGAACCGACAGGGTTCAATGAGCAGTTCTTC. The rearrangement links TRBV5-1 to TRBJ2-1; TRBD1 matches at 7 bases. CDR1 is SGHRS, CDR2 YFSETQ, per germline. The trim removed 4 bases at V and 6 bases at J, leaving 10 bases unmatched. This CDR3 has 15 amino acids.

This chain links TRBV10-3 with TRBJ1-1; TRBD1 agrees at 7 bases. Germline CDR1 and CDR2: ENHRY and SYGVKD. After removal of 6 bases from V and 4 bases from J, the junction contained 8 bases not matched to a gene. CDR3 length equals 14 residues. The CDR3, as DNA: TGTGCCATCAGGCCGACAGGGCCCGCCACTGAAGCTTTCTTT. It specifies CAIRPTGPATEAFF.

The V and J genes are TRBV5-4 and TRBJ2-1; D is unclear. Trimming took off 8 bases at V and 8 bases at J, with 17 bases between the two ends. The germline V gene has CDR1 SGHNT and CDR2 YYREEE (reference sequence). This CDR3 has 13 amino acids. For the CDR3, the DNA is TGTGCCAGTTTCCTATATGGATATGATGAGCAGTTCTTC. Protein sequence: CASFLYGYDEQFF. Full variable domain (outside the CDR3, taken from reference TRBV5-4 and TRBJ2-1): ETGVTQSPTHLIKTRGQQVTLRCSSQSGHNTVSWYQQALGQGPQFIFQYYREEENGRGNFPPRFSGLQFPNYSSELNVNALELDDSALYLCASFLYGYDEQFFGPGTRLTVL.

This chain uses TRBV6-6 with TRBJ2-1; 9 nucleotides line up with TRBD1. The germline V gene has CDR1 MNHNY and CDR2 SVGAGI (reference sequence). The CDR3 has 14 residues. V was clipped by 2 bases and J by 7 bases; unmatched bases: 3. The CDR3, as DNA: TGTGCCAGCAGTTACGGGACAGGGATTAATGAGCAGTTCTTC. Translated, it gives CASSYGTGINEQFF.

The chain joins TRBV9 to TRBJ2-2; TRBD2 matches 9 bases. CDR3 length equals 17 residues. Germline CDR1 SGDLS, CDR2 YYNGEE. V trimming: 0 bases; J trimming: 3 bases; junction bases outside the gene matches: 6. CDR3 DNA: TGTGCCAGCAGCGTAGGCGGGAGGGGCTTGGACACCGGGGAGCTGTTTTTT. It specifies CASSVGGRGLDTGELFF.

The genes are TRBV19 and TRBJ2-5, with D tentatively TRBD1 (6 bases). The CDR3 loop spans 14 amino acids. The germline V gene has CDR1 LNHDA and CDR2 SQIVND (reference sequence). V lost 2 bases and J lost 2, with 9 bases in between. CDR3 sequence: CASSINRVQETQYF. The CDR3 DNA reads TGTGCCAGTAGTATAAACAGGGTGCAAGAGACCCAGTACTTC.

CDR3 in amino acids: CASSVGGATETQYF. CDR3 nucleotides: TGTGCCAGCAGCGTAGGAGGAGCTACGGAGACCCAGTACTTC. The genes are TRBV9 and TRBJ2-5, with D unclear. The length of the CDR3 is 14 residues. Trimming removed 0 bases from V and 5 bases from J, with 11 bases in between. In germline, CDR1 is SGDLS, CDR2 YYNGEE. The full variable domain, its missing parts supplied by reference TRBV9 and TRBJ2-5, is DSGVTQTPKHLITATGQRVTLRCSPRSGDLSVYWYQQSLDQGLQFLIQYYNGEERAKGNILERFSAQQFPDLHSELNLSSLELGDSALYFCASSVGGATETQYFGPGTRLLVL.

This clone was observed a single time. This sequence joins TRBV7-6 and TRBJ1-6; 8 bases agree with TRBD1. The CDR3 totals 14 residues. Trimming removed 4 bases from V and 9 bases from J; junction bases left unmatched: 5. Germline loops: CDR1 SGHVS, CDR2 FNYEAQ. The CDR3 DNA reads as TGTGCCAGCAGCTCCGACAGGGGCATTTCACCCCTCCACTTT. It translates to CASSSDRGISPLHF. Full variable domain (missing parts from reference TRBV7-6 and TRBJ1-6): GAGVSQSPRYKVTKRGQDVALRCDPISGHVSLYWYRQALGQGPEFLTYFNYEAQQDKSGLPNDRFSAERPEGSISTLTIQRTEQRDSAMYRCASSSDRGISPLHFGNGTRLTVT.